The 10 T cell receptor beta chains given below trace back to one sample, sequenced in a study of blood T cell repertoires in COVID-19. Clones were sequenced by immunoSEQ multiplex PCR, and TCRdb holds only the in-frame ones, with some missing. The sample holds 100,000 to 130,000 clones, approximately 88% seen once. The sample was peripheral blood. All receptors come from a human donor in a cohort sampled during active COVID-19.

The chain is built from TRBV6-5 and TRBJ1-1; D remains unclear. V was cut by 4 bases and J by 8 bases, with 14 bases left in between. This CDR3 comprises 13 residues. Germline lookup yields CDR1 MNHEY and CDR2 SVGAGI. This chain's CDR3 is CASSLTTGKEAFF. CDR3 DNA: TGTGCCAGCAGTTTGACGACGGGGAAGGAAGCTTTCTTT.

J is TRBJ2-1 and V is TRBV3-1 (or the pseudogene TRBV3-2); TRBD2 is a possible D gene (6 bases). In germline, CDR1 is LGHDT, CDR2 YNNKEL (reference sequence). V lost 5 bases and J lost 1, with 9 bases in between. This CDR3 spans 14 amino acids. The CDR3 DNA follows: TGTGCCAGCAGCTGGGGACTGTCCTACAATGAGCAGTTCTTC. Its translation: CASSWGLSYNEQFF.

This CDR3 is CASSINYEQYF. The DNA of the CDR3 is TGTGCCAGCAGTATCAACTACGAGCAGTACTTC. The chain couples TRBV28 to TRBJ2-7; D gene unclear. The CDR3 loop spans 11 amino acids. V lost 5 bases to trimming and J lost 3 bases, with 5 bases between them. The V gene's germline CDR1 is MDHEN and CDR2 SYDVKM.

This rearrangement joins TRBV21-1 to TRBJ1-6. TRBV21-1 is flagged as a pseudogene. The CDR3 length is 19 residues. CDR3 in DNA: TGTGCCAGCAGCAAACAAACCCGGGAGGGGCCAAAGGGAAATTCACCCCTCCACTTT. It translates to CASSKQTREGPKGNSPLHF.

This clone was picked up a small number of times. The chain employs TRBV24-1 and TRBJ2-2, with a possible D match to TRBD2 (5 bases). The CDR3 is made up of 14 amino acids. Germline V gene sequence: CDR1 KGHDR, CDR2 SFDVKD. The V gene lost 7 bases and the J gene lost 4 bases, with 12 bases spanning the gap. The CDR3 DNA sequence: TGTGCCACCAGGGGTGGCCGGGGCACCGGGGAGCTGTTTTTT. Translated, it gives CATRGGRGTGELFF.

The chain's CDR3 is CASSAGRENYGYTF. CDR3 nucleotides: TGTGCCAGCAGCGCCGGACGGGAGAACTATGGCTACACCTTC. The chain uses TRBV7-2 and TRBJ1-2; no definite D call. This CDR3 has 14 residues. Germline CDR1 SGHTA, CDR2 FQGNSA. The V end lost 5 bases, the J end lost 2 bases, and 12 bases lay between the germline ends.

The V call is TRBV7-3, the J call TRBJ1-2; D gene unclear. Germline V gene data show CDR1 as SGHTA and CDR2 as FQGTGA. The CDR3 runs to 13 residues. Between the trimmed V and J ends, which lost 3 bases and 2 bases, there was a span of 7 bases. CDR3 nucleotide sequence: TGTGCCAGCAGCTTTGAGGGCAACTATGGCTACACCTTC. Encoded protein: CASSFEGNYGYTF.

The genes are TRBV27 and TRBJ2-7; tentatively, D is TRBD2 (5 bases). Germline loops: CDR1 MNHEY, CDR2 SMNVEV (reference sequence). V shed 5 bases and J shed 2 bases, with 13 bases lying between them. The CDR3 loop spans 14 amino acids. CDR3 sequence (DNA): TGTGCCAGCAGTGGGAGAGCCGGCACCTACGAGCAGTACTTC. This gives the protein CASSGRAGTYEQYF.

The chain couples TRBV24-1 to TRBJ2-6; 12 positions match TRBD1. Germline V gives CDR1 KGHDR, CDR2 SFDVKD. V gave up 9 bases and J gave up 2 bases; unmatched junction bases: 7. The CDR3 runs to 17 residues. The chain's CDR3 is CATGTGTGGAGANVLTF. As DNA, the CDR3 is TGTGCCACCGGAACCGGGACAGGGGGCGCTGGGGCCAACGTCCTGACTTTC.

The genes are TRBV5-6 and TRBJ2-5; a possible D gene is TRBD2 (6 bases). V was clipped by 0 bases and J by 1 base, with 13 bases between them. Germline V gene sequence: CDR1 SGHDT, CDR2 YYEEEE. CDR3 size: 16 residues. The CDR3 DNA reads as TGTGCCAGCAGCTTGGAGGGACTGGGCGTCCAAGAGACCCAGTACTTC. It yields the protein CASSLEGLGVQETQYF.